This T cell receptor beta chain was sequenced for a study of type 1 regulatory T cells. Study overall: This in vitro CD4 product, T-allo10, is enriched for Tr1 cells and alloantigen-specific.

Findings and caveats of the study: Type 1 regulatory T cells had a more restricted TCR repertoire than non-type 1 regulatory T cells.

One entry per CDR3 protein, called by TCRdb with MiXCR from the reads. Here the sample spans about 65,000 distinct CDR3 sequences, about 50% being singletons. This CDR3 has 12 amino acids. V shed 6 bases and J shed 8 bases, with 11 bases lying between them. This clonotype has only one observation. Its specificity is unknown. The genes are TRBV12-3 or TRBV12-4 and TRBJ2-1; tentatively, D is TRBD1 (6 bases). Source material: cultured non-Tr1 T cells, either the whole culture or a sorted T cell fraction (not recorded which). The receptor was isolated from a human donor in good health. In nucleotides, the CDR3 is TGTGCCAGCAGCCAGACAGGTCATGAGCAGTTCTTC. Its protein product is CASSQTGHEQFF.